The T cell receptor (beta chain) under discussion was sequenced for a study of chemoradiotherapy in HPV16-positive cancers. The overall study: Candidate HPV-specific clones and shared TCR motifs came from a couple of HPV16-positive patients.

General study findings and limits: Candidate HPV-specific clones and E7-related TCR motifs grew in tumor during treatment. Functional assays defining HPV-specific T cells used only a couple of HPV16-positive patients. For HPV16-positive patients, expanding HPV-responsive T cells associated with longer recurrence-free survival.

As regards this clone: Antigen unknown.

Profiling relied on immunoSEQ multiplex PCR, and the TCRdb table lists in-frame clones only, not all of them. The data contain 50,000 to 55,000 clones, 90% of them singletons. In germline, CDR1 is KGHSH, CDR2 LQKENI. The V and J ends lost 6 bases and 5 bases respectively, with 5 bases between them. This CDR3 has 11 residues. The sequence was collected from a human donor with HPV-associated anogenital cancer. The chain uses TRBV18 and TRBJ2-1; no reliable D call. Sequenced material: blood, taken from a patient who underwent chemoradiotherapy. The CDR3 region is CASSPDNEQFF. CDR3 sequence (DNA): TGTGCCAGCTCTCCCGACAATGAGCAGTTCTTC. Full variable domain (outside the CDR3, taken from reference TRBV18 and TRBJ2-1): NAGVMQNPRHLVRRRGQEARLRCSPMKGHSHVYWYRQLPEEGLKFMVYLQKENIIDESGMPKERFSAEFPKEGPSILRIQQVVRGDSAAYFCASSPDNEQFFGPGTRLTVL.